This entry features one T cell receptor beta chain sequence. The antigen is undetermined. This record comes from a study of T cell responses to AZD1222 COVID-19 vaccine. The study's findings and limits: Repertoire samples came only from after the peak T cell response. Donors were chiefly white British, with a greater number of females, and clonal diversity was perhaps underestimated.

The repertoire was sequenced with immunoSEQ multiplex PCR; TCRdb's copy has only in-frame clones and lacks some. The top ten hold approximately 10% of the sample, which has about 81,000 clones, 75% to 95% seen once. V shed 0 bases, J shed 5 bases, and the junction held 5 bases outside the gene matches. The CDR3 has 15 residues. The V gene's germline CDR1 is MDHEN and CDR2 SYDVKM. Second doses were pooled across both intervals (about 4 or about 12 weeks). The sample here was peripheral blood, taken 28 days after the second AZD1222 dose. This clonotype was obtained from an adult who received the AZD1222 COVID-19 vaccine. The rearrangement uses TRBV28 and TRBJ1-1; 8 bases match TRBD1. CDR3 in amino acids: CASSLWQGAKTEAFF. The CDR3 nucleotides read TGTGCCAGCAGTTTATGGCAGGGGGCGAAGACTGAAGCTTTCTTT.